What follows are 26 T cell receptor beta chains derived from one specimen sequenced in a study of blood T cell repertoires in COVID-19. Clones were sequenced by immunoSEQ multiplex PCR, and TCRdb holds only the in-frame ones, with some missing. The sample gives about 220,000 clones, approximately 81% of which show up once; over 2.5% is in the top ten. Sequences were obtained from peripheral blood. Receptors were obtained from a man aged 45-60 years who had recovered from COVID-19.

The rearrangement links TRBV19 to TRBJ1-3; unclear D gene. The ends were cut back, 7 bases at V and 0 bases at J, with 10 bases in the middle. Germline assignment: CDR1 LNHDA and CDR2 SQIVND (reference sequence). The CDR3 has 14 amino acids. The CDR3 reads CASIYRFSGNTIYF. The CDR3 DNA is TGTGCCAGTATATACAGATTCTCTGGAAACACCATATATTTT.

The chain is built from TRBV7-6 and TRBJ2-4, with D possibly matching TRBD2 (6 bases). Germline CDR1 SGHVS, CDR2 FNYEAQ. V lost 3 bases, J lost 0 bases, and 12 bases lay in between. The CDR3 spans 16 residues. CDR3: CASSLGGNIAKNIQYF. In nucleotides, the CDR3 is TGTGCCAGCAGCTTGGGGGGTAACATAGCCAAAAACATTCAGTACTTC.

The J gene is TRBJ2-1, the V gene TRBV3-1 (or the pseudogene TRBV3-2); 10 nucleotides align to TRBD2. J was trimmed by 6 bases and V by 0 bases; bases with no gene match: 8. The CDR3 spans 17 residues. Looked up from germline, CDR1 is LGHDT and CDR2 is YNNKEL (reference sequence). Here the CDR3 reads CASSQELAGVQGNEQFF. The CDR3 bases are TGTGCCAGCAGCCAAGAGCTAGCGGGAGTTCAGGGCAATGAGCAGTTCTTC.

The V call is TRBV29-1, the J call TRBJ2-1, with D perhaps TRBD1 (5 bases). The CDR3 is 13 amino acids. Germline CDR1 SQVTM, CDR2 ANQGSEA. Trimming took off 5 bases at V and 4 bases at J, with 12 bases between the two ends. The CDR3 region is CSVKAYRYNEQFF. The CDR3 nucleotides are TGCAGCGTTAAAGCATACAGGTACAATGAGCAGTTCTTC.

The chain is built from TRBV6-6 and TRBJ2-3; 7 bases agree with TRBD1. Germline-derived CDR1 and CDR2 are MNHNY and SVGAGI (reference sequence). The CDR3 is made up of 16 amino acids. V lost 1 base, J lost 2 bases, and 6 bases stayed unmatched. The CDR3 reads CASSYYDRVATDTQYF. The CDR3 bases are TGTGCCAGCAGTTACTACGACAGGGTGGCCACAGATACGCAGTATTTT.

The rearrangement uses TRBV28 and TRBJ2-7; weak D call: TRBD1 (6 bases). This CDR3 region has 11 residues. The germline V and J ends were trimmed by 8 bases and 3 bases, with 8 bases remaining between them. Looked up from germline, CDR1 is MDHEN and CDR2 is SYDVKM. CDR3 sequence: CASQGNYEQYF. In DNA, the CDR3 is TGTGCCAGCCAGGGGAACTACGAGCAGTACTTC.

The chain employs TRBV6-4 and TRBJ2-3, with 10 bases aligning to TRBD2. V shed 5 bases and J 0 bases; nucleotides not matched to a gene: 2. Per the germline V gene, CDR1 is MRHNA and CDR2 is SNTAGT. The CDR3 runs 15 residues. Here the CDR3 reads CASSLLAGSTDTQYF. The CDR3 region has the DNA TGTGCCAGCAGTTTACTAGCGGGAAGCACAGATACGCAGTATTTT.

The table lists this clone with a few counts. This sequence joins TRBV6-6 and TRBJ2-5, with TRBD2 matching 8 bases. Germline V gives CDR1 MNHNY, CDR2 SVGAGI (reference sequence). Losses at the gene ends were 6 bases for V and 5 bases for J; bases not matched to a gene: 5. CDR3 length: 13 amino acids. Here the CDR3 reads CASSSGRWETQYF. In nucleotides, the CDR3 is TGTGCCAGCAGCAGCGGGAGATGGGAGACCCAGTACTTC.

CDR3 protein: CASSAADRGSYEQYF. CDR3 in DNA: TGTGCCAGCAGCGCTGCGGACAGGGGCTCCTACGAGCAGTACTTC. The chain employs TRBV9 and TRBJ2-7; 9 bases align to TRBD1. CDR3 length: 15 amino acids. Germline V gives CDR1 SGDLS, CDR2 YYNGEE. Trimming removed 3 bases from V and 0 bases from J; junction bases left unmatched: 4.

The genes are TRBV14 and TRBJ1-1; D is unclear. The V gene lost 0 bases and the J gene lost 1 base, with 6 bases spanning the gap. This CDR3 contains 14 residues. Germline V gene data show CDR1 as SGHDN and CDR2 as FVKESK. CDR3 nucleotides: TGTGCCAGCAGCCAAGAAAGGAGGAACACTGAAGCTTTCTTT. This encodes CASSQERRNTEAFF.

The chain links TRBV29-1 to TRBJ1-4, with TRBD1 identical over 9 bases. Per germline, CDR1 SQVTM and CDR2 ANQGSEA. V was pared by 5 bases and J by 5 bases, with 3 bases of the junction left unmatched. The CDR3 contains 13 residues. CDR3 nucleotides: TGCAGCGTTTCCGGGACAGGGAATGAAAAACTGTTTTTT. This translates into CSVSGTGNEKLFF.

V and J are TRBV5-1 and TRBJ2-1; D perhaps matches TRBD2 (5 bases). Deletions cut 1 base from V and 6 bases from J, with 17 bases between. The CDR3 spans 16 residues. Germline-derived CDR1 and CDR2 are SGHRS and YFSETQ. The chain's CDR3 is CASSLTSGAVGNEQFF. CDR3 DNA sequence: TGCGCCAGCAGCTTGACGAGCGGAGCTGTGGGCAATGAGCAGTTCTTC. Full variable domain (rest looked up from reference TRBV5-1 and TRBJ2-1): KAGVTQTPRYLIKTRGQQVTLSCSPISGHRSVSWYQQTPGQGLQFLFEYFSETQRNKGNFPGRFSGRQFSNSRSEMNVSTLELGDSALYLCASSLTSGAVGNEQFFGPGTRLTVL.

The gene calls are TRBV28 and TRBJ1-5; D might be TRBD1 (5 bases). V lost 3 bases, J lost 5 bases, and 14 bases lay in between. The V gene's germline CDR1 is MDHEN and CDR2 SYDVKM. This CDR3 is 15 amino acids long. The CDR3 nucleotides read TGTGCCAGCAGTTTTTTGGGAGGGGAGGATCAGCCCCAGCATTTT. This sequence encodes CASSFLGGEDQPQHF. The variable domain in full, completed from reference TRBV28 and TRBJ1-5, reads DVKVTQSSRYLVKRTGEKVFLECVQDMDHENMFWYRQDPGLGLRLIYFSYDVKMKEKGDIPEGYSVSREKKERFSLILESASTNQTSMYLCASSFLGGEDQPQHFGDGTRLSIL.

The rearrangement uses TRBV9 and TRBJ2-1; 9 bases are shared with TRBD2. Germline trimming cut 0 bases from V and 9 bases from J; bases unmatched to any gene: 7. Germline V CDR1 and CDR2: SGDLS, YYNGEE. The CDR3 spans 15 residues. CDR3 loop: CASSVVSGRLSEQFF. CDR3 coding DNA: TGTGCCAGCAGCGTAGTCAGCGGGAGGCTCAGTGAGCAGTTCTTC.

The chain carries TRBV7-9 and TRBJ2-3; 10 positions agree with TRBD2. There are 15 residues in the CDR3. The V and J ends lost 5 bases and 2 bases, in that order; junction bases with no gene match: 4. The germline V gene encodes CDR1 SEHNR and CDR2 FQNEAQ (reference sequence). The CDR3 nucleotides read TGTGCCAGCAGCACGGGGACTAGCGACACAGATACGCAGTATTTT. This gives the protein CASSTGTSDTDTQYF.

The genes are TRBV7-9 and TRBJ2-1; maybe TRBD2 (5 bases). V was trimmed by 4 bases and J by 0 bases, leaving 10 bases between them. The CDR3 is made up of 15 amino acids. Per germline, CDR1 SEHNR and CDR2 FQNEAQ (reference sequence). CDR3 protein: CASSSRASSYNEQFF. CDR3 in DNA: TGTGCCAGCAGCTCGCGGGCAAGCTCCTACAATGAGCAGTTCTTC. The whole variable domain, remainder taken from reference TRBV7-9 and TRBJ2-1, is DTGVSQNPRHKITKRGQNVTFRCDPISEHNRLYWYRQTLGQGPEFLTYFQNEAQLEKSRLLSDRFSAERPKGSFSTLEIQRTEQGDSAMYLCASSSRASSYNEQFFGPGTRLTVL.

Comments on this clone: Other DNA sequences from this sample encode an identical CDR3 as well. The chain has TRBV6-5 and TRBJ1-4, with TRBD1 matching 10 bases. Trimming removed 0 bases from V and 7 bases from J; junction bases left unmatched: 2. Germline lookup yields CDR1 MNHEY and CDR2 SVGAGI. This CDR3 has 15 residues. The CDR3, as DNA: TGTGCCAGCAGTTACTCTGGGACAGGGGTTGAAAAACTGTTTTTT. Protein product: CASSYSGTGVEKLFF.

V usage is TRBV10-3 and J usage is TRBJ2-7; weak D call: TRBD1 (7 bases). V was trimmed by 5 bases and J by 4 bases, leaving 18 bases between them. The CDR3 is made up of 15 amino acids. Germline V gives CDR1 ENHRY, CDR2 SYGVKD. The DNA of the CDR3 is TGTGCCATCAGTACCATCGGAGGGGGCGAATACGAGCAGTACTTC. It is translated as CAISTIGGGEYEQYF.

The chain couples TRBV6-1 to TRBJ2-1; 8 nucleotides align to TRBD2. V shed 3 bases, J shed 6 bases, and the junction held 7 bases outside the gene matches. From germline, CDR1 is MNHNS and CDR2 SASEGT. The CDR3 extends over 15 amino acids. This CDR3 reads CASSDSERELNEQFF. In DNA form, the CDR3 reads TGTGCCAGCAGTGATTCCGAGCGGGAGCTCAATGAGCAGTTCTTC.

This rearrangement joins TRBV11-2 to TRBJ2-7; no clear D gene. This CDR3 comprises 13 residues. In germline, CDR1 is SGHAT, CDR2 FQNNGV. The V end was cut by 1 base, the J end by 1 base, with 5 bases between. The CDR3 bases are TGTGCCAGCAGCTTAGCAGTATCCTACGAGCAGTACTTC. This translates into CASSLAVSYEQYF. The full variable domain, in which reference TRBV11-2 and TRBJ2-7 provide the parts outside the CDR3, is EAGVAQSPRYKIIEKRQSVAFWCNPISGHATLYWYQQILGQGPKLLIQFQNNGVVDDSQLPKDRFSAERLKGVDSTLKIQPAKLEDSAVYLCASSLAVSYEQYFGPGTRLTVT.

CDR3 bases: TGTGCCAGCAGTTCCCAGGGGGCGCGGACTGAAGCTTTCTTT. Translating it yields CASSSQGARTEAFF. V usage is TRBV28 and J usage is TRBJ1-1, with 8 bases matching TRBD1. Germline V CDR1 and CDR2: MDHEN, SYDVKM. The trim removed 4 bases at V and 5 bases at J, leaving 6 bases unmatched. The CDR3 loop spans 14 amino acids.

This chain links TRBV28 with TRBJ1-1; D ambiguous. Germline values: CDR1 MDHEN, CDR2 SYDVKM. This CDR3 contains 13 residues. V lost 7 bases and J 10 bases, leaving 19 bases between the germline ends. DNA for the CDR3: TGTGCCAGCACACAGAACATCGGTTATGGAGCTTTCTTT. Translated, it gives CASTQNIGYGAFF.

This chain links TRBV3-1 (or the pseudogene TRBV3-2) with TRBJ2-7, with TRBD1 as a possible D gene (6 bases). The CDR3 extends over 17 amino acids. Germline V lookup: CDR1 LGHDT, CDR2 YNNKEL (reference sequence). Trimming took 1 base from V and 5 from J, leaving 21 bases between them. CDR3 nucleotide sequence: TGTGCCAGCAGCCAAGGAAGATCGGGACACCCATGGGACGAGCAGTACTTC. Translated: CASSQGRSGHPWDEQYF.

Only one count was recorded for this clone. The chain carries TRBV3-1 (or the pseudogene TRBV3-2) and TRBJ2-1; 13 nucleotides line up with TRBD2. Germline CDR1 reads LGHDT; CDR2 reads YNNKEL (reference sequence). The CDR3 spans 18 residues. The V gene end was trimmed by 1 base and the J gene end by 3 bases; junction bases not matched to a gene: 6. Here the CDR3 DNA reads TGTGCCAGCAGCCAAGCCAAAACTAGCGGGAGGGTCTACAATGAGCAGTTCTTC. Translated: CASSQAKTSGRVYNEQFF.

This chain joins TRBV7-8 and TRBJ2-1; no clear D. The V gene lost 5 bases and the J gene lost 12 bases, with 14 bases spanning the gap. In germline, CDR1 is SGHVS, CDR2 FQNEAQ. The CDR3 sequence is 12 residues long. The CDR3 protein is CASSPPLLGQFF. Here the CDR3 DNA reads TGTGCCAGCAGCCCCCCACTTCTAGGGCAGTTCTTC.

The rearrangement links TRBV27 to TRBJ2-1; 8 bases line up with TRBD1. CDR1 is MNHEY, CDR2 SMNVEV, per germline (reference sequence). This CDR3 is 15 amino acids long. Losses at the gene ends were 5 bases for V and 2 bases for J; bases not matched to a gene: 5. The CDR3 DNA is TGTGCCAGCAGTGTCGGACAGGGTCCCTACAATGAGCAGTTCTTC. This encodes CASSVGQGPYNEQFF.